The TCR beta chain under discussion was sequenced for a study of cytomegalovirus exposure and HLA in healthy donors. Study-wide results and limits: HLA restriction was apparent for most CMV-associated TCR beta chains in a later analysis.

A word on this clone: Its matching antigen is unknown.

CDR1 SGHKS and CDR2 YYEKEE come from the germline V gene (reference sequence). V dropped 2 bases and J dropped 1 base, with 9 bases sitting between them. The CDR3 has 14 amino acids. The PCR used 60 Vbeta and 13 Jbeta primers. This table comes from immunoSEQ multiplex PCR, and its TCRdb copy is limited to in-frame clones, with some not included. This table has about 130,000 clones, 60% to 80% appearing once. This receptor was obtained from a man aged 25 to 40 in good health and CMV-seronegative. The sample comprised PBMCs. The V and J genes are TRBV5-5 and TRBJ1-1; the D is unclear. The CDR3, as DNA: TGTGCCAGCAGCTTATCCGGTAGGAACACTGAAGCTTTCTTT. Translation: CASSLSGRNTEAFF.